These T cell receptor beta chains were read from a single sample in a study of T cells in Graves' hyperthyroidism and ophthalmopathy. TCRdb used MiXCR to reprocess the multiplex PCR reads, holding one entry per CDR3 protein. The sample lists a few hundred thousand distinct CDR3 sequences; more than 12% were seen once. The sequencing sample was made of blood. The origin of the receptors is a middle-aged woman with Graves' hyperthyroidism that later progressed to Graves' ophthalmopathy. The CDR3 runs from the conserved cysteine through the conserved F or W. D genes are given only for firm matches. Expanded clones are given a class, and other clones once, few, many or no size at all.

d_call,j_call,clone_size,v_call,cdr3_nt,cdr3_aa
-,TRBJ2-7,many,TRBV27,TGTGCCAGCAGTCCTACAGCCACCCCCTCCTACGAGCAGTACTTC,CASSPTATPSYEQYF
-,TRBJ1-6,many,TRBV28,TGTGCCAGCAGTTCCTTTAGGAGGGGCAGGAATTCACCCCTCCACTTT,CASSSFRRGRNSPLHF
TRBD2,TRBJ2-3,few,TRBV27,TGTGCCAGCAGCTATAGCGGGAGGGCCGTAGATACGCAGTATTTT,CASSYSGRAVDTQYF
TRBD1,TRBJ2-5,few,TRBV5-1,TGCGCCAGCAGCTTGATATTGGGGACAGGACCCCAAGAGACCCAGTACTTC,CASSLILGTGPQETQYF
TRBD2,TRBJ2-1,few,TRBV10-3,TGTGCCATCAGTGAGTCGGGGGGGGTATACAATGAGCAGTTCTTC,CAISESGGVYNEQFF
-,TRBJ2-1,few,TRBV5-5,TGTGCCAGCAGCTTCTCGAGGGGCAATGAGCAGTTCTTC,CASSFSRGNEQFF
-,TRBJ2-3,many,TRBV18,TGTGCCAGCTCACCACCGACTAGCACAGATACGCAGTATTTT,CASSPPTSTDTQYF
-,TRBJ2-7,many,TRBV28,TGTGCCAGCAGGCCTACAGAGCCTGGGCACTACGAGCAGTACTTC,CASRPTEPGHYEQYF
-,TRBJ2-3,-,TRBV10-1,TGCGCCAGCAGTGGAGCGGGTAGGGTCACAGATACGCAGTATTTT,CASSGAGRVTDTQYF
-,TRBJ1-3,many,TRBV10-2,TGCGCCAGCAGCGGGACGGCGTTCTCTGGAAACACCATATATTTT,CASSGTAFSGNTIYF
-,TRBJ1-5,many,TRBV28,TGTGCCAGCATTAGCCCCAGGGGCCGGTATCAGCCCCAGCATTTT,CASISPRGRYQPQHF
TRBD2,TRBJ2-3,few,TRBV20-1,TGCAGTGCTAGATCCCCCAGACTAGCGTATTCAGATACGCAGTATTTT,CSARSPRLAYSDTQYF
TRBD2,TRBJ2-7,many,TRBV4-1,TGCGCCAGCAGCCAAGGAATAGCTTGGCTAGCGGGAGGTTACGAGCAGTACTTC,CASSQGIAWLAGGYEQYF
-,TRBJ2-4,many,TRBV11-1,TGTGCCAGCAGCTTAGGGGCAGCGCGGGACATTCAGTACTTC,CASSLGAARDIQYF
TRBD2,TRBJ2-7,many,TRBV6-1,TGTGCCAGCAGCAGACTAGCGGGAGCCTACGAGCAGTACTTC,CASSRLAGAYEQYF
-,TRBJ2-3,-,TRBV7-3,TGTGCCAGCAGCTCCCGAGGCCTGGAGGATACGCAGTATTTT,CASSSRGLEDTQYF
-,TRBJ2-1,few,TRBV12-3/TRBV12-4,TGTGCCAGCAGCCTGAGAAGTACGGCAGCCTACAATGAGCAGTTCTTC,CASSLRSTAAYNEQFF
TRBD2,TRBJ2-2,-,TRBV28,TGTGCCAGCCGCAAAGGGGGGGTAGCGGGAGCCACCGGGGAGCTGTTTTTT,CASRKGGVAGATGELFF
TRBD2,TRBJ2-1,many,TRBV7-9,TGTGCCAGCAGCGCCTACCGGGGGGACCTTGAGCAGTTCTTC,CASSAYRGDLEQFF
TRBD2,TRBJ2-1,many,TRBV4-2,TGTGCCAGCAGCCCAAATTCGGGACTAGCGGGAGTACTGGGGACCTACAATGAGCAGTTCTTC,CASSPNSGLAGVLGTYNEQFF
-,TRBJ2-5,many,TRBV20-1,TGCAGTGCTAGAGCTTCGTCGTTCCAAGAGACCCAGTACTTC,CSARASSFQETQYF
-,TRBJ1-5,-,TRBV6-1,TGTGCCAGCAGTGTTGTCGTAGGCAATCAGCCCCAGCATTTT,CASSVVVGNQPQHF
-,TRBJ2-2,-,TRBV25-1,TGTGCCAGCGGGCGGTTCGGGGAGCTGTTTTTT,CASGRFGELFF
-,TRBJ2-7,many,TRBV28,TGTGCCAGCAGTTTCCCGCTAGCGCAAAGCTCCTACGAGCAGTACTTC,CASSFPLAQSSYEQYF
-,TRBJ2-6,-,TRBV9,TGTGCCAGCAGCGTAGGACGGGTGCCTGGGGCCAACGTCCTGACTTTC,CASSVGRVPGANVLTF
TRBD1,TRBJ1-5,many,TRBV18,TGTGCCAGCTCGGACCAGGGGGGGATGAGCAATCAGCCCCAGCATTTT,CASSDQGGMSNQPQHF
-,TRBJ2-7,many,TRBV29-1,TGCAGCGTTGAAGTGCAGGGGAGGCACGAGCAGTACTTC,CSVEVQGRHEQYF
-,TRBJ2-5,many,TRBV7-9,TGTGCCAGCAGCCTCACCCAGGGGGGAAGGGCCCAGTACTTC,CASSLTQGGRAQYF
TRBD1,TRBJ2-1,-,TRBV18,TGTGCCAGCTCACCCCGGGTGGGACAGGGCTACAATGAGCAGTTCTTC,CASSPRVGQGYNEQFF
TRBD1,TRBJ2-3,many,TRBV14,TGTGCCAGCAGCCAAGCGTCTTCAGGGGGAGATACGCAGTATTTT,CASSQASSGGDTQYF
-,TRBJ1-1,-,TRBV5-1,TGCGCCAGCAGCTTGGCCCCTGCGAGCACTGAAGCTTTCTTT,CASSLAPASTEAFF
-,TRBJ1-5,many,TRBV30,TGTGCCTGGAGTTTCGGACAGAGCAATCAGCCCCAGCATTTT,CAWSFGQSNQPQHF
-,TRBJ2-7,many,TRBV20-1,TGCAGTGCTAGAAGTGACCATTTCTACGAGCAGTACTTC,CSARSDHFYEQYF
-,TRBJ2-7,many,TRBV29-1,TGCAGCGTTGAGGGTGTGGACGGAACTTACTACGAGCAGTACTTC,CSVEGVDGTYYEQYF
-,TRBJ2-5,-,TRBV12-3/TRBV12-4,TGTGCCAGCAGTTTAAGTACCAGGGGAGAGACCCAGTACTTC,CASSLSTRGETQYF
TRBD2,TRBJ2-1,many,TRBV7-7,TGTGCTAGCAGCTACGGGACTAGCAACAATGAGCAGTTCTTC,CASSYGTSNNEQFF
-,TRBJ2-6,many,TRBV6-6,TGTGCCAGCAGTTACTCGAGGGGGGTCCCCAGGGGTTGGGGCTCTGGGGCCAACGTCCTGACTTTC,CASSYSRGVPRGWGSGANVLTF
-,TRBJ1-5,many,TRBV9,TGTGCCAGCAACACAGACGGGAAGGGAAATCAGCCCCAGCATTTT,CASNTDGKGNQPQHF
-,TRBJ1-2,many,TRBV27,TGTGCCAGCAGTTTGTCCGCCGGAGCCCGGGGCGACTATGGCTACACCTTC,CASSLSAGARGDYGYTF
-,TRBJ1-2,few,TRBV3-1,TGTGCCAGCAGCCAAGATTACAGCCAATATGGCTACACCTTC,CASSQDYSQYGYTF
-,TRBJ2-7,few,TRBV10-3,TGTGCCATCAGTGGGGGGTCTCAGGGGGGTCGGTACGAGCAGTACTTC,CAISGGSQGGRYEQYF
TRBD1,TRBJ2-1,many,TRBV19,TGTGCCAGTAGTCGGGGGCGGGGACAGGGGGAGCGCGATGAGCAGTTCTTC,CASSRGRGQGERDEQFF
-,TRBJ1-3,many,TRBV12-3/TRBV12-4,TGTGCCAGCAGTTTATGGGGAAACACCATATATTTT,CASSLWGNTIYF
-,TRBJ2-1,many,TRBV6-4,TGTGCCAGTCACGACAGCGGGCCTTCCTACAATGAGCAGTTCTTC,CASHDSGPSYNEQFF
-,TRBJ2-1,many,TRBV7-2,TGTGCCAGCAGCTTTAGGGGGAAAGGTTTTGGTGAGCAGTTCTTC,CASSFRGKGFGEQFF
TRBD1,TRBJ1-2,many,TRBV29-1,TGCAGCGACGGGACAGGTGCTAACTATGGCTACACCTTC,CSDGTGANYGYTF
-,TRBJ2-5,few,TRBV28,TGTGCCAGCAGTTTTGGGCAACAGGGTGGAGAGACCCAGTACTTC,CASSFGQQGGETQYF